This is a list of T cell receptor beta chains from one sample in a study of cytomegalovirus exposure and HLA in healthy donors. Profiled with immunoSEQ multiplex PCR; TCRdb holds only in-frame clones, not every one. The repertoire consists of 100,000 to 150,000 clones, with about 82% occurring once and the leading ten covering 1.2%. Sequenced input: PBMCs. These receptor sequences come from a boy aged 5-17 years in good health and CMV-seronegative. Both conserved end residues are part of each CDR3. A D gene is named only where the DNA matches it firmly. Some rows mark clone size as missing; the rest say once, few, many or name a class of expanded clone.

D gene: TRBD1; V gene: TRBV7-7; CDR3 length: 13; clone size: -; J gene: TRBJ2-7; CDR3 protein: CASSRDRGYEQYF; CDR3 DNA: TGTGCCAGCAGCCGGGACAGGGGGTACGAGCAGTACTTC
D gene: -; V gene: TRBV5-1; CDR3 length: 15; clone size: -; J gene: TRBJ1-4; CDR3 protein: CASSLQGGGGEKLFF; CDR3 DNA: TGCGCCAGCAGCTTACAGGGCGGGGGCGGTGAAAAACTGTTTTTT
D gene: TRBD2; V gene: TRBV5-1; CDR3 length: 16; clone size: -; J gene: TRBJ2-3; CDR3 protein: CASSLLGTSVTDTQYF; CDR3 DNA: TGCGCCAGCAGCTTGTTGGGGACTAGCGTGACAGATACGCAGTATTTT
D gene: TRBD2; V gene: TRBV7-3; CDR3 length: 13; clone size: -; J gene: TRBJ2-7; CDR3 protein: CASSLIAGSEQYF; CDR3 DNA: TGTGCCAGCAGCTTAATAGCGGGAAGCGAGCAGTACTTC
D gene: TRBD2; V gene: TRBV10-3; CDR3 length: 13; clone size: few; J gene: TRBJ2-7; CDR3 protein: CAISQRELSEQYF; CDR3 DNA: TGTGCCATCTCCCAGCGGGAGCTGTCCGAGCAGTACTTC
D gene: TRBD1; V gene: TRBV6-5; CDR3 length: 14; clone size: -; J gene: TRBJ1-6; CDR3 protein: CASSWDRFNSPLHF; CDR3 DNA: TGTGCCAGCAGTTGGGACAGATTTAATTCACCCCTCCACTTT
D gene: -; V gene: TRBV5-4; CDR3 length: 12; clone size: few; J gene: TRBJ1-1; CDR3 protein: CASSLQDTEAFF; CDR3 DNA: TGTGCCAGCAGCTTGCAGGACACTGAAGCTTTCTTT
D gene: -; V gene: TRBV6-6; CDR3 length: 16; clone size: few; J gene: TRBJ2-6; CDR3 protein: CASRSPKSPGANVLTF; CDR3 DNA: TGTGCCAGCCGTTCCCCGAAGAGCCCTGGGGCCAACGTCCTGACTTTC
D gene: TRBD1; V gene: TRBV9; CDR3 length: 14; clone size: -; J gene: TRBJ1-2; CDR3 protein: CASSVGGGNYGYTF; CDR3 DNA: TGTGCCAGCAGCGTAGGAGGGGGCAACTATGGCTACACCTTC
D gene: -; V gene: TRBV29-1; CDR3 length: 14; clone size: once; J gene: TRBJ1-1; CDR3 protein: CSAFGDNDNTEAFF; CDR3 DNA: TGCAGCGCCTTTGGGGACAACGATAACACTGAAGCTTTCTTT
D gene: -; V gene: TRBV19; CDR3 length: 16; clone size: -; J gene: TRBJ2-3; CDR3 protein: CASSSWGTPKSDTQYF; CDR3 DNA: TGTGCCAGTAGTTCTTGGGGGACACCAAAATCAGATACGCAGTATTTT
D gene: -; V gene: TRBV5-6; CDR3 length: 14; clone size: once; J gene: TRBJ1-2; CDR3 protein: CASSPGRRTEGYTF; CDR3 DNA: TGTGCCAGCAGCCCGGGACGGCGGACAGAAGGCTACACCTTC
D gene: -; V gene: TRBV19; CDR3 length: 11; clone size: -; J gene: TRBJ2-1; CDR3 protein: CASSTGNEQFF; CDR3 DNA: TGTGCCAGTAGTACGGGGAATGAGCAGTTCTTC
D gene: -; V gene: TRBV6-5; CDR3 length: 13; clone size: -; J gene: TRBJ2-3; CDR3 protein: CASADQATDTQYF; CDR3 DNA: TGTGCCAGCGCAGACCAGGCCACAGATACGCAGTATTTT
D gene: -; V gene: TRBV29-1; CDR3 length: 15; clone size: -; J gene: TRBJ1-1; CDR3 protein: CSSEAGERGYTEAFF; CDR3 DNA: TGCAGCTCTGAAGCAGGGGAGAGGGGCTACACTGAAGCTTTCTTT